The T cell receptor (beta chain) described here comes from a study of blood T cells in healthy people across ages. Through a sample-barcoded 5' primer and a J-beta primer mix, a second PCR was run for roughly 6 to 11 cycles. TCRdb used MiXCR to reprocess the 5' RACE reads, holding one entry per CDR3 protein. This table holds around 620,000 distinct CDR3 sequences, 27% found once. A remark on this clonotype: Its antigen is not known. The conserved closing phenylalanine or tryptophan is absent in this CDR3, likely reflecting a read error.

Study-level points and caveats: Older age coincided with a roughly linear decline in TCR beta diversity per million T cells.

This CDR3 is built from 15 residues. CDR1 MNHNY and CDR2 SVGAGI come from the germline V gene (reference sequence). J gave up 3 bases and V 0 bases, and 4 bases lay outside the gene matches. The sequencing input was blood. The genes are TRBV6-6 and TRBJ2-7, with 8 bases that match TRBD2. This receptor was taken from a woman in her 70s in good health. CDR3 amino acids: CASSYSGGGYYEQYL. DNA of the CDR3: TGTGCCAGCAGTTACTCTGGCGGGGGGTACTACGAGCAGTACCTC.